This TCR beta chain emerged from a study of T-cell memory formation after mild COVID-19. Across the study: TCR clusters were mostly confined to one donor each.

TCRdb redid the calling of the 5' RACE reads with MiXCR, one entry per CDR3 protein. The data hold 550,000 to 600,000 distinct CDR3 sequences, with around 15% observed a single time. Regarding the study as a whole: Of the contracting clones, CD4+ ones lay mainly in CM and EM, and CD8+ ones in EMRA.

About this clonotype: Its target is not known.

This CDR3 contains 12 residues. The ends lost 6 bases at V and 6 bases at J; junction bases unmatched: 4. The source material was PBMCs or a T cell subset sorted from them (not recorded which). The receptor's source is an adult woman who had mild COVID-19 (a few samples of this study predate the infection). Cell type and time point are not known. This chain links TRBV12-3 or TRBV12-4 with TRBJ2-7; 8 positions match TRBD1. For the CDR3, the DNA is TGTGCCAGCAGGGACAGGGCTCGCGAGCAGTACTTC. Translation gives CASRDRAREQYF.